This T cell receptor beta chain was documented in a study of beta chain features in type 1 diabetes. As every portion of the isolated RNA was reverse transcribed, the sequencing read expressed TCRB transcripts. The data were produced by immunoSEQ multiplex PCR, yet TCRdb's version contains in-frame clones alone and is incomplete. This table has 300,000 or so clones, around 7.6% appearing once. The CDR3 extends over 16 amino acids. CDR1 SQVTM and CDR2 ANQGSEA come from the germline V gene. This clone was seen a few times. The sequencing sample was made of central memory CD4+ T cells from blood. The J gene is TRBJ2-4, the V gene TRBV29-1, with 10 bases matching TRBD1. The origin of this receptor is a woman aged 18-30 years in good health. CDR3 nucleotides: TGCAGTGCTGAACTGGGACAGGGGATAGCCAAAAACATTCAGTACTTC. It specifies CSAELGQGIAKNIQYF.